A selection of T cell receptor beta chains follows, all from one sample in a study of human thymus T cells. Measured with immunoSEQ multiplex PCR; TCRdb has only the in-frame clones, and not every one. The sample lists tens of thousands of clones; about 94% were seen once. Sequenced input: blood. The receptors originated from a boy in the first two years of life with a congenital heart defect but otherwise immunologically healthy. CDR3s include the opening cysteine and the closing phenylalanine or tryptophan. A D gene is named only where the DNA matches it firmly. Size values are once, few and many counts, or a class for expanded clones, and some rows have none.

TRBJ2-1 - - TRBV4-2 TGTGCCAGCAGCTTCAGTTACAATGAGCAGTTCTTC CASSFSYNEQFF
TRBJ2-1 - - TRBV11-2 TGTGCCAGCAGCTTAGAAGGGCTAGCGACCTACTACAATGAGCAGTTCTTC CASSLEGLATYYNEQFF
TRBJ1-2 TRBD1 - TRBV6-6 TGTGCCAGCAGCCTCCGGGACAGGGGGGATGGCTACACCTTC CASSLRDRGDGYTF
TRBJ1-1 - once TRBV29-1 TGCAGCGTTGAAGCGACAGTGAACACTGAAGCTTTCTTT CSVEATVNTEAFF
TRBJ2-5 - - TRBV7-6 TGTGCCAGCAGCCCCAATATTCAAGAGACCCAGTACTTC CASSPNIQETQYF
TRBJ1-5 - - TRBV28 TGTGCCAGCAGTCCATTCAATCAGCCCCAGCATTTT CASSPFNQPQHF
TRBJ2-3 - - TRBV4-1 TGCGCCAGCAGCCCAATTATTAGCACAGATACGCAGTATTTT CASSPIISTDTQYF
TRBJ2-1 TRBD1 - TRBV29-1 TGCAGCGTTGGGCGACAGGGATACTACAATGAGCAGTTCTTC CSVGRQGYYNEQFF
TRBJ2-7 TRBD2 - TRBV28 TGTGCCAGCAGCCAGACGGGACTAGCGGGTTACGAGCAGTACTTC CASSQTGLAGYEQYF
TRBJ2-3 - once TRBV6-6 TGTGCCAGCATGGAGGGAGGTAGCACAGATACGCAGTATTTT CASMEGGSTDTQYF
TRBJ2-3 - once TRBV5-1 TGCGCCAGCAGCTTCCGACCCACACTCACAGATACGCAGTATTTT CASSFRPTLTDTQYF
TRBJ1-4 - - TRBV5-5 TGTGCCAGCAGCTTGTGGGACGGCGAAAAACTGTTTTTT CASSLWDGEKLFF
TRBJ1-1 TRBD1 - TRBV2 TGTGCCGTCCAGGGGGCTCGTGAAGCTTTCTTT CAVQGAREAFF
TRBJ1-5 - - TRBV28 TGTGCCAGCAGCTCCACAGGGAGGGGGAGCAATCAGCCCCAGCATTTT CASSSTGRGSNQPQHF
TRBJ2-5 - - TRBV5-1 TGCGCCAGCAGCTTGGTATCCACACAAGAGACCCAGTACTTC CASSLVSTQETQYF